Listed below are T cell receptor beta chains from one sample, sequenced in a study of blood T cell repertoires in COVID-19. Data came from immunoSEQ multiplex PCR; TCRdb stores just in-frame clones and leaves some out. Seen here are about 270,000 clones, about 89% observed once, and the top ten hold around 9.5%. Sample: peripheral blood. The receptors come from a man in his forties or fifties who had recovered from COVID-19. CDR3s include the opening cysteine and the closing phenylalanine or tryptophan. D genes are given only for firm matches. Rows may omit the clone size; those that give it use once, few, many or a size class.

TRBJ2-3 NA TRBV7-8 14 NA CASSPPADTDTQYF TGTGCCAGCAGCCCCCCAGCGGACACAGATACGCAGTATTTT
TRBJ1-1 NA TRBV7-3 15 NA CASSLEGALVTEAFF TGTGCCAGCAGCTTAGAAGGGGCACTCGTGACTGAAGCTTTCTTT
TRBJ2-7 once TRBV6-6 13 TRBD1 CASSYSGQGERYF TGTGCCAGCAGTTACTCAGGGCAGGGGGAACGGTACTTC
TRBJ2-7 NA TRBV18 16 NA CASSENPNPSEDEQYF TGTGCCAGCTCAGAAAACCCCAATCCGAGCGAGGACGAGCAGTACTTC
TRBJ1-6 NA TRBV19 15 TRBD1 CASSINWDSNSPLHF TGTGCCAGTAGTATAAATTGGGACAGCAATTCACCCCTCCACTTT
TRBJ2-4 NA TRBV6-2/TRBV6-3 16 NA CASSLTTGTPGNIQYF TGTGCCAGCAGTTTAACAACCGGGACTCCGGGAAACATTCAGTACTTC
TRBJ2-7 NA TRBV27 9 NA CASTDEQYF TGTGCCAGCACCGACGAGCAGTACTTC
TRBJ1-1 once TRBV9 16 TRBD1 CASSGSLGQGFTEAFF TGTGCCAGCAGCGGAAGCCTAGGACAGGGGTTCACTGAAGCTTTCTTT
TRBJ2-2 NA TRBV4-3 16 TRBD1 CASSQAGTVNTGELFF TGCGCCAGCAGCCAAGCCGGGACAGTGAACACCGGGGAGCTGTTTTTT
TRBJ2-1 NA TRBV6-6 15 TRBD2 CASSPRGGRVNEQFF TGTGCCAGCAGTCCTCGGGGGGGGCGGGTCAATGAGCAGTTCTTC
TRBJ1-6 NA TRBV27 13 TRBD1 CASQRTGNSPLHF TGTGCCAGCCAACGGACAGGGAATTCACCCCTCCACTTT